The T cell receptor (beta chain) under discussion was sequenced for a study of Graves' ophthalmopathy and Graves' hyperthyroidism. Study outcomes and limitations: Its predictions of ophthalmopathy progression gave the model approximately 65% sensitivity and about 78% specificity.

Pregnancy or lactation, uncontrolled infections and other autoimmune diseases were grounds for excluding patients. Patients were diagnosed from clinical symptoms, serum thyroxine, TRAb, thyroid ultrasound and orbital computed tomography. From fresh peripheral blood, around 11 ml in volume, the PBMCs were obtained. This clonotype turned up a few times. Its antigen is not identified. Amplified material comprised TCR beta CDR3 regions derived from RNA transcripts. Amplification began with first-round RT-PCR using HTBI primers, then second-round multiplex PCR was performed. One entry per CDR3 protein, called by TCRdb with MiXCR from the multiplex PCR reads. The sample holds 40,000 to 45,000 distinct CDR3 sequences, around 52% seen once. Germline assignment: CDR1 MDHEN and CDR2 SYDVKM. Trimming took off 4 bases at V and 0 bases at J, with 15 bases between the two ends. The CDR3 sequence is 16 residues long.

This chain connects TRBV28 to TRBJ1-2; TRBD1 is a possible D gene (5 bases). This TCR came from an adult man with Graves' ophthalmopathy. Source material: peripheral blood. CDR3 in amino acids: CASSSLPGTPNYGYTF. The CDR3 DNA is TGTGCCAGCAGTTCCTTACCCGGGACGCCTAACTATGGCTACACCTTC.